The sequence of this T cell receptor beta chain was determined in a study of blood T cell repertoires in COVID-19. The wider study: Spain, Italy and the United States supplied samples that represented acute and convalescent COVID-19. Sample material is recorded as cDNA or gDNA derived from T cells, B-cell-depleted T cells, or PBMCs.

As originally analysed: By means of reference gene primer amplification, nucleated cell counts were estimated. Libraries were prepared by immunoSEQ multiplex PCR; TCRdb keeps only in-frame clonotypes and omits some of them. V, J and clone size derive from that table, while D and trimming were established from the DNA sequence. Found here are some 180,000 clones, 81% of them singletons; the top ten hold around 12%. Trimming took 4 bases from V and 7 from J, leaving 11 bases between them. Per germline, CDR1 ENHRY and CDR2 SYGVKD. The CDR3 contains 13 residues. The chain recombines TRBV10-3 with TRBJ2-1; a weak D match, TRBD2 (6 bases). This TCR was sampled from a woman of 80 years or more with COVID-19, enrolled during active disease. The sample was peripheral blood. The CDR3 DNA reads TGTGCCATCAGTGCGGGAGAGGGTAATGAGCAGTTCTTC. Protein: CAISAGEGNEQFF.